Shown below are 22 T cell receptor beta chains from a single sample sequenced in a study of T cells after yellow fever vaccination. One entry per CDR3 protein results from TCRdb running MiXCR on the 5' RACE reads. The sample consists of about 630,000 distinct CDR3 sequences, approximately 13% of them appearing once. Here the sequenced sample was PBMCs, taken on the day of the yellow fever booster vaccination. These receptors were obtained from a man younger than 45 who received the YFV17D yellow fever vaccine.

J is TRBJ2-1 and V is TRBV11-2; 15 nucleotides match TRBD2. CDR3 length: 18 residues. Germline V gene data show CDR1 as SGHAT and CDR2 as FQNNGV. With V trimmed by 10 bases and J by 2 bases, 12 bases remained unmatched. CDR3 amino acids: CATTAGTSGRLAYNEQFF. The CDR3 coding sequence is TGTGCCACCACGGCCGGGACTAGCGGGAGGTTGGCCTACAATGAGCAGTTCTTC.

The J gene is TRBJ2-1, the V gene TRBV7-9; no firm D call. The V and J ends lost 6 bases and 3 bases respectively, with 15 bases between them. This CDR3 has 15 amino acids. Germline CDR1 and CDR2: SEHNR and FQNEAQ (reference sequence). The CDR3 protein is CASRLLSDLYNEQFF. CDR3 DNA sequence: TGTGCCAGCAGGCTCCTGAGCGACCTCTACAATGAGCAGTTCTTC.

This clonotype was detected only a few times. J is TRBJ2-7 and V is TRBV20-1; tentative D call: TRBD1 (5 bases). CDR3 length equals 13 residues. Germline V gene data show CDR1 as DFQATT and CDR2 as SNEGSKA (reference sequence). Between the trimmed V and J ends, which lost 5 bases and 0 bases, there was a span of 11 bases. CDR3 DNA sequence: TGCAGTGCTCCCGCCCAGGGCTCCTACGAGCAGTACTTC. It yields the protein CSAPAQGSYEQYF.

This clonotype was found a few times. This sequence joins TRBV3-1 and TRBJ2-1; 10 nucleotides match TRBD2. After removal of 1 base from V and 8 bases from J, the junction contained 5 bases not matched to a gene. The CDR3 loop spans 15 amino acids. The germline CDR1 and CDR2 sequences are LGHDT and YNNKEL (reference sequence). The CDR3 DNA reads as TGTGCCAGCAGCCAAGGGTGGCTAGCGGGAGATGAGCAGTTCTTC. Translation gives CASSQGWLAGDEQFF.

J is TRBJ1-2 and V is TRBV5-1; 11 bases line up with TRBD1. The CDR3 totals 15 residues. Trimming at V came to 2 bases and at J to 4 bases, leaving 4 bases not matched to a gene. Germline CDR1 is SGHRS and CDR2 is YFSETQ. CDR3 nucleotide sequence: TGCGCCAGCAGCTTAGGGACAGGGGGTTCCTATGGCTACACCTTC. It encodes CASSLGTGGSYGYTF. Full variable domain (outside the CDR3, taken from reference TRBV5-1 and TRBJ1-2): KAGVTQTPRYLIKTRGQQVTLSCSPISGHRSVSWYQQTPGQGLQFLFEYFSETQRNKGNFPGRFSGRQFSNSRSEMNVSTLELGDSALYLCASSLGTGGSYGYTFGSGTRLTVV.

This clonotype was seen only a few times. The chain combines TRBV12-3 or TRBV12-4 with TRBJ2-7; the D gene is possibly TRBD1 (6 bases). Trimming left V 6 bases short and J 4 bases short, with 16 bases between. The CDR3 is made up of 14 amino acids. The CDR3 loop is CASSPTGSLYEQYF. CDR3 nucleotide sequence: TGTGCCAGCAGCCCGACAGGATCCCTTTACGAGCAGTACTTC.

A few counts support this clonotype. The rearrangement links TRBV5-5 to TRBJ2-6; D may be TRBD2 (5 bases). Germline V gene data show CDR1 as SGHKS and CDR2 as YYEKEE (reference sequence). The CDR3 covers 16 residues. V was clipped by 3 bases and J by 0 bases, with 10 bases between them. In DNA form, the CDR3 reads TGTGCCAGCAGCTCTGGACTCCCCTCTGGGGCCAACGTCCTGACTTTC. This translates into CASSSGLPSGANVLTF.

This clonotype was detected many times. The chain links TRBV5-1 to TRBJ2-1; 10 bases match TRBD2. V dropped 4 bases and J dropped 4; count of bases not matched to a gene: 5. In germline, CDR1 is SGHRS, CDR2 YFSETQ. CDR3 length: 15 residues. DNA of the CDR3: TGCGCCAGCAGCGTCCTAGCGGGAGATTACAATGAGCAGTTCTTC. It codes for CASSVLAGDYNEQFF.

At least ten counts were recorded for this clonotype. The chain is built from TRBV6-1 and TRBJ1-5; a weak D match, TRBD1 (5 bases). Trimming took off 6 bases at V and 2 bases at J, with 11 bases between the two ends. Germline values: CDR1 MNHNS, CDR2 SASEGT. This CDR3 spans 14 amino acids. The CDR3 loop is CASRDGGGNQPQHF. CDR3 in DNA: TGTGCCAGCAGGGACGGAGGGGGCAATCAGCCCCAGCATTTT.

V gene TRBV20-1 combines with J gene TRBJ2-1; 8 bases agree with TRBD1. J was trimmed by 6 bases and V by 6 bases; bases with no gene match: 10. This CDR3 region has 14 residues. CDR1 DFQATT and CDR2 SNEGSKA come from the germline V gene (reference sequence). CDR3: CSASNLDRANEQFF. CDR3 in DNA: TGCAGTGCGTCCAATCTGGACAGGGCCAATGAGCAGTTCTTC.

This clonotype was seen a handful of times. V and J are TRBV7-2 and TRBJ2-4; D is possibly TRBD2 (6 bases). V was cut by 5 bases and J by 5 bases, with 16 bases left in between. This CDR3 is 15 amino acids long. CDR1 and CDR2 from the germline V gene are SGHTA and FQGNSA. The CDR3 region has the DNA TGTGCCAGCAGCCAACTCGGGGGTGTGGAAAACATTCAGTACTTC. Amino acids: CASSQLGGVENIQYF.

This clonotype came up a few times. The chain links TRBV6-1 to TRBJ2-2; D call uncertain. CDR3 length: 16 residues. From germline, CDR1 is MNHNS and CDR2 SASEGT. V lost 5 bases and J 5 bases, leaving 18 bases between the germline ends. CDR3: CASSLWTVSETGELFF. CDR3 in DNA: TGTGCCAGCAGTCTATGGACCGTTTCGGAAACCGGGGAGCTGTTTTTT.

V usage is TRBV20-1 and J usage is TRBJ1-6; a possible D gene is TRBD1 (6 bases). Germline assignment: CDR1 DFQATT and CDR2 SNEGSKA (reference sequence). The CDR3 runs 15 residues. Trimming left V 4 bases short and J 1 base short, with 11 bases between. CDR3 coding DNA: TGCAGTGCTATGCCCAGGGGATCCTATAATTCACCCCTCCACTTT. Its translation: CSAMPRGSYNSPLHF.

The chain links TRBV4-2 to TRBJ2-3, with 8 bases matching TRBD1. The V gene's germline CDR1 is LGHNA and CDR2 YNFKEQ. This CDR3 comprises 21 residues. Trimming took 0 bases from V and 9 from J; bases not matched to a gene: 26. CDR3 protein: CASSQDLRTGSSGRMAGTQYF. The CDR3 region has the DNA TGTGCCAGCAGCCAAGATCTCCGGACAGGGTCGAGCGGCCGCATGGCAGGGACGCAGTATTTT.

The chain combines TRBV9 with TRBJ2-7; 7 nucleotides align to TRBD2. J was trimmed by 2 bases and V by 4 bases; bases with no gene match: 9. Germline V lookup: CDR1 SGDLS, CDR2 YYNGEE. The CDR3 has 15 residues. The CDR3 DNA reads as TGTGCCAGCAGCCCCACGGCTAGCGGAACCTACGAGCAGTACTTC. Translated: CASSPTASGTYEQYF.

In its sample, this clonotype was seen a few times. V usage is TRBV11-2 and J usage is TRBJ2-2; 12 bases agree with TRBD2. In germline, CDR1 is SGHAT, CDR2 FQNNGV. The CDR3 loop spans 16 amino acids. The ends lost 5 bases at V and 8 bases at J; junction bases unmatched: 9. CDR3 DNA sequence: TGTGCCAGCAGCCGTGGACTAGCGGGAAGGGGTGGGGAGCTGTTTTTT. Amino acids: CASSRGLAGRGGELFF.

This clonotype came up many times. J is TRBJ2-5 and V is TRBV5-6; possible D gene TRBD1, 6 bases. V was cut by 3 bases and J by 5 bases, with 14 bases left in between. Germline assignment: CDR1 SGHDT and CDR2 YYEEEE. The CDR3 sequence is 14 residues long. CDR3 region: CASSSVQGVETQYF. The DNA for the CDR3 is TGTGCCAGCAGCTCCGTACAGGGTGTGGAGACCCAGTACTTC. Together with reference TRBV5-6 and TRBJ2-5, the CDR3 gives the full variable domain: DAGVTQSPTHLIKTRGQQVTLRCSPKSGHDTVSWYQQALGQGPQFIFQYYEEEERQRGNFPDRFSGHQFPNYSSELNVNALLLGDSALYLCASSSVQGVETQYFGPGTRLLVL.

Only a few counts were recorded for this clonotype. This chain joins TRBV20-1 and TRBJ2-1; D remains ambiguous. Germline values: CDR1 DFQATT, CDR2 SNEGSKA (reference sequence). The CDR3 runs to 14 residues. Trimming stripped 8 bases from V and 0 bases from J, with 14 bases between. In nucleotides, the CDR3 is TGCAGTCCTGCCCGTAGGAGCTCCTACAATGAGCAGTTCTTC. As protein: CSPARRSSYNEQFF.

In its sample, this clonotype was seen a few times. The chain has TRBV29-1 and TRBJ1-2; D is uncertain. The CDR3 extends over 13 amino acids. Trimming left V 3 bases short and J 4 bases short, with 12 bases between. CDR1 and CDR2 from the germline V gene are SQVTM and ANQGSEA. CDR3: CSVDLYNGYGYTF. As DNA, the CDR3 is TGCAGCGTTGATCTCTATAACGGCTATGGCTACACCTTC.

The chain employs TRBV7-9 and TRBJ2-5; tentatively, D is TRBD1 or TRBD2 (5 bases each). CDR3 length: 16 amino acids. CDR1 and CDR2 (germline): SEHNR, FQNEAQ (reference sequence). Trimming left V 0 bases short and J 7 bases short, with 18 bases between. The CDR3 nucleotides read TGTGCCAGCAGCTTAGCCGGTGGGGGTAGCGAGGGGACCCAGTACTTC. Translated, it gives CASSLAGGGSEGTQYF.

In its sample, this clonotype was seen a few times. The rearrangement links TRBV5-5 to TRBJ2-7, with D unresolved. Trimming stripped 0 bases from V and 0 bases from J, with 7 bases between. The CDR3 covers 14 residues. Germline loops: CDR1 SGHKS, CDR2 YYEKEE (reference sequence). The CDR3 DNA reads TGTGCCAGCAGCTTGGCCCGGTTCTCCTACGAGCAGTACTTC. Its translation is CASSLARFSYEQYF. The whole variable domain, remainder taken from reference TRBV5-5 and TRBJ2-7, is DAGVTQSPTHLIKTRGQQVTLRCSPISGHKSVSWYQQVLGQGPQFIFQYYEKEERGRGNFPDRFSARQFPNYSSELNVNALLLGDSALYLCASSLARFSYEQYFGPGTRLTVT.

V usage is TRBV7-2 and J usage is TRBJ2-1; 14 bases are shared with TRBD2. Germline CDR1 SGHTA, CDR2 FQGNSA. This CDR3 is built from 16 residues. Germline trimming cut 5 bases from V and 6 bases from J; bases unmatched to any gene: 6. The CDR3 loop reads CASSPQGLAGANEQFF. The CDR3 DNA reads TGTGCCAGCAGCCCTCAGGGACTAGCGGGAGCCAATGAGCAGTTCTTC.